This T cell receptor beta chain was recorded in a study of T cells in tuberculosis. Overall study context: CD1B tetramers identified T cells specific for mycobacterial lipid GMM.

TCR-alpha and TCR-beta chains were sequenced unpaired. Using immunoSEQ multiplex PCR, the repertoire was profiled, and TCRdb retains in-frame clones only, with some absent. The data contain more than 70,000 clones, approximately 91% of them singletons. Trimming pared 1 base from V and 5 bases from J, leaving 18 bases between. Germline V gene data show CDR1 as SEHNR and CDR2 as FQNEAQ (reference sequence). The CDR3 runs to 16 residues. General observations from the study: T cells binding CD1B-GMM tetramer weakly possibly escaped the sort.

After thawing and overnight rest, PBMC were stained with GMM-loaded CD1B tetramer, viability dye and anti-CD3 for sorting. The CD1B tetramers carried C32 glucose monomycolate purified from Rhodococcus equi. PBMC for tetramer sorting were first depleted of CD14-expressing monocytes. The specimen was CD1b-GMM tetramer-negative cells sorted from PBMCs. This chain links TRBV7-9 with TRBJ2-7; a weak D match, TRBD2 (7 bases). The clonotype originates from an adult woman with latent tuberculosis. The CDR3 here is CASSLVGGGIRHEQYF. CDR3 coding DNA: TGTGCCAGCAGCTTAGTAGGGGGGGGAATCCGGCACGAGCAGTACTTC.